A selection of T cell receptor beta chains follows, all from one sample in a study of shared clonotypes between healthy human individuals. Repertoires were generated with immunoSEQ multiplex PCR, while TCRdb's copy carries only in-frame clones and drops some. Of about half a million clones in the sample, 70% to 80% are singletons; the top ten hold about 12%. Sequencing used PBMCs. The receptor source for this set is a woman between 35 and 50 years old in good health. Some clones in this sample may be carry-over from other donors' samples. Both conserved end residues are part of each CDR3.

v_gene: TRBV4-1; j_gene: TRBJ2-1; CDR3aa: CASSHPSGAGGHNEQFF
v_gene: TRBV10-1; j_gene: TRBJ2-3; CDR3aa: CASSAIQASTDTQYF
v_gene: TRBV6-1; j_gene: TRBJ2-3; CDR3aa: CASRGERTDTQYF
v_gene: TRBV2; j_gene: TRBJ1-1; CDR3aa: CASSSNGNTEAFF
v_gene: TRBV28; j_gene: TRBJ1-2; CDR3aa: CASRPGQFYGYTF
v_gene: TRBV9; j_gene: TRBJ2-2; CDR3aa: CASSVADRGWAGELFF
v_gene: TRBV15; j_gene: TRBJ2-5; CDR3aa: CATSRDRQETQYF
v_gene: TRBV19; j_gene: TRBJ1-5; CDR3aa: CASSTSTLPILHF
v_gene: TRBV19; j_gene: TRBJ1-1; CDR3aa: CASSVWNTEAFF
v_gene: TRBV30; j_gene: TRBJ1-4; CDR3aa: CAWSVRGLKSNEKLFF
v_gene: TRBV7-9; j_gene: TRBJ2-3; CDR3aa: CASSLVKGARDTQYF
v_gene: TRBV5-8; j_gene: TRBJ2-1; CDR3aa: CASSLRLAEYNEQFF
v_gene: TRBV19; j_gene: TRBJ1-5; CDR3aa: CASSIDAAGDGQPQHF
v_gene: TRBV28; j_gene: TRBJ1-5; CDR3aa: CASSLARTYYSNQPQHF
v_gene: TRBV7-3; j_gene: TRBJ2-1; CDR3aa: CASSFQLAGANEQFF
v_gene: TRBV27; j_gene: TRBJ2-4; CDR3aa: CASSLLGGGENIQYF
v_gene: TRBV5-6; j_gene: TRBJ2-1; CDR3aa: CASSLIYRGASYYNEQFF
v_gene: TRBV4-1; j_gene: TRBJ1-4; CDR3aa: CASSQVELNEKLLF
v_gene: TRBV6-1; j_gene: TRBJ2-7; CDR3aa: CASSYNLEQYF
v_gene: TRBV7-8; j_gene: TRBJ2-1; CDR3aa: CASSLRKIAGTEQFF
v_gene: TRBV29-1; j_gene: TRBJ2-3; CDR3aa: CSVTRDFYTDTQYF
v_gene: TRBV4-3; j_gene: TRBJ2-6; CDR3aa: CASSQGTSGRSGANVLTF
v_gene: TRBV7-2; j_gene: TRBJ1-1; CDR3aa: CASTSPDRGNTEAFF
v_gene: TRBV12-5; j_gene: TRBJ2-2; CDR3aa: CASGLISGRAVGELFF
v_gene: TRBV7-2; j_gene: TRBJ1-1; CDR3aa: CASSRRQGVDTEAFF
v_gene: TRBV18; j_gene: TRBJ2-5; CDR3aa: CASSPPGETQYF
v_gene: TRBV5-1; j_gene: TRBJ2-3; CDR3aa: CASSSLDAYTDTQYF
v_gene: TRBV30; j_gene: TRBJ2-1; CDR3aa: CAWIGDGGRLGWNEQFF
v_gene: TRBV6-1; j_gene: TRBJ1-1; CDR3aa: CASMRLWSNTEAFF
v_gene: TRBV27; j_gene: TRBJ2-5; CDR3aa: CASSRGTFETQYF
v_gene: TRBV28; j_gene: TRBJ2-3; CDR3aa: CASSPSGRGTDTQYF
v_gene: TRBV2; j_gene: TRBJ2-1; CDR3aa: CASRRIAGSSYNEQFF
v_gene: TRBV5-8; j_gene: TRBJ2-1; CDR3aa: CASSPTSGRYNEQFF
v_gene: TRBV10-3; j_gene: TRBJ2-1; CDR3aa: CAASGQAYNEQFF
v_gene: TRBV6-5; j_gene: TRBJ1-1; CDR3aa: CASSYQVNTEAFF
v_gene: TRBV19; j_gene: TRBJ1-5; CDR3aa: CASTNGKASSNQPQHF
v_gene: TRBV5-1; j_gene: TRBJ2-1; CDR3aa: CASQLGRGVSYNEQFF
v_gene: TRBV4-2; j_gene: TRBJ1-2; CDR3aa: CASSQDPTGANYGYTF
v_gene: TRBV5-1; j_gene: TRBJ2-2; CDR3aa: CASSLGTREPRDSGRGWWTGELFF
v_gene: TRBV9; j_gene: TRBJ2-1; CDR3aa: CASSVLSGSSYNEQFF
v_gene: TRBV14; j_gene: TRBJ1-1; CDR3aa: CASSHTQTGSAEAFF
v_gene: TRBV28; j_gene: TRBJ2-7; CDR3aa: CASSRRIQSGRAYEQYF
v_gene: TRBV2; j_gene: TRBJ2-2; CDR3aa: CATQGTGELFF
v_gene: TRBV5-1; j_gene: TRBJ1-1; CDR3aa: CASSLEFRTEAFF
v_gene: TRBV19; j_gene: TRBJ1-3; CDR3aa: CASSSGAAHSGNTIYF
v_gene: TRBV7-2; j_gene: TRBJ2-3; CDR3aa: CASSRRTGQADTQYF
v_gene: TRBV4-1; j_gene: TRBJ2-5; CDR3aa: CASSQEWTSGGPQETQYF
v_gene: TRBV6-1; j_gene: TRBJ2-7; CDR3aa: CASSELAGAYEQYF
v_gene: TRBV30; j_gene: TRBJ2-1; CDR3aa: CASNQMGLALLASEQFF
v_gene: TRBV4-1; j_gene: TRBJ2-1; CDR3aa: CASSQGRGGGNEQFF